This T cell receptor beta chain was observed in a study of post-analysis software for immune sequencing data. The CDR3 spans 16 residues. CDR1 and CDR2 from the germline V gene are SGHAT and FQNNGV. Trimming at V came to 5 bases and at J to 11 bases, leaving 18 bases not matched to a gene. cDNA libraries of TCR beta carried unique molecular identifiers. TCRdb fed the PCR reads into MiXCR, producing one record per CDR3 protein. The table has under 200,000 distinct CDR3 sequences, 35% to 40% seen once. Study-wide points: Normalized Chao1 diversity in multiple sclerosis patients fell significantly below that of controls.

Concerning this clonotype: Its antigen is still unknown.

V gene TRBV11-2 combines with J gene TRBJ2-5, with 9 nucleotides matching TRBD2. Sequences were derived from blood, sampled after autologous hematopoietic stem cell transplantation. The TCR comes from a girl aged 5-17 years with multiple sclerosis. The CDR3 DNA follows: TGTGCCAGCAGCCCCCTGGGCGGGAGGGCCCACAATGAGCAGTACTTC. Protein product: CASSPLGGRAHNEQYF.